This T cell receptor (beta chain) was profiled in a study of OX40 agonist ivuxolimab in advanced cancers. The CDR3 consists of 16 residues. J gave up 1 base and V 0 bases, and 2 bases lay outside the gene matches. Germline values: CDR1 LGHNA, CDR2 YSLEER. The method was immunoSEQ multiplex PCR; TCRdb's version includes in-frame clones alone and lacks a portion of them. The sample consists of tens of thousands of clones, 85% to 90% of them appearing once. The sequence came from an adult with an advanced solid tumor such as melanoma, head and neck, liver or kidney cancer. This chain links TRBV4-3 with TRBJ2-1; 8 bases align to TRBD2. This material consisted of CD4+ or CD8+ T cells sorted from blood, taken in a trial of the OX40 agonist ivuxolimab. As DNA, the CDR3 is TGCGCCAGCAGCCAAGAACGACTAGCGTCCTACAATGAGCAGTTCTTC. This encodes CASSQERLASYNEQFF.